This entry features one TCR beta chain sequence. Its target is unknown. The data were obtained in a study of cytomegalovirus exposure and HLA in healthy donors. General study points: Donors were assumed by presence/absence analyses to have roughly uniform sequencing depth. Later analysis showed TCR association rates varying by HLA locus, highest for DRB1 and lowest for HLA-C.

Both 60 Vbeta primers and 13 Jbeta primers went into the PCR. Assay used: immunoSEQ multiplex PCR; TCRdb lists only in-frame clones, some missing. The top ten clones hold 2.5% to 3.5% of a sample with 100,000 to 150,000 clones, about 79% of them seen once. This TCR came from a woman in her 50s in good health and CMV-seronegative. Sequencing was done on a sample of PBMCs.

The CDR3: CASGRRLVDQETQYF. The CDR3 coding sequence is TGTGCCAGCGGACGGAGACTAGTCGACCAAGAGACCCAGTACTTC. V and J are TRBV28 and TRBJ2-5; tentative D call: TRBD2 (6 bases). The CDR3 runs 15 residues. The germline CDR1 and CDR2 sequences are MDHEN and SYDVKM. V was pared by 8 bases and J by 0 bases, with 16 bases between.